The source of this T cell receptor (beta chain) is a study of T-cell memory formation after mild COVID-19. Study as a whole: Largely, the TCR clusters proved donor specific. Study-wide points: Whether second-wave clones peaking at day 37 were SARS-CoV-2 specific went unconfirmed. From day 15 to 85, contracting clones were balanced between CD4 and CD8, whereas later expanders leaned toward CD4+.

MiXCR, applied by TCRdb to the 5' RACE reads, yields one record per CDR3 protein. Of under 550,000 distinct CDR3 sequences in the sample, about a sixth were seen once. This clonotype was seen ten or more times. Antigen specificity is unknown. With 0 bases removed from V and 5 bases from J, the gap between germline ends came to 8 bases. Germline CDR1 and CDR2: SGDLS and YYNGEE. The CDR3 runs 13 residues. The sequence was collected from a young man who had mild COVID-19 (a few samples of this study predate the infection). Cell type and time point are not known. The chain couples TRBV9 to TRBJ2-5; D is ambiguous. The specimen was PBMCs or a T cell subset sorted from them (not recorded which). The CDR3, as DNA: TGTGCCAGCAGCGTAGTCCCCCGGGAGACCCAGTACTTC. It translates to CASSVVPRETQYF.